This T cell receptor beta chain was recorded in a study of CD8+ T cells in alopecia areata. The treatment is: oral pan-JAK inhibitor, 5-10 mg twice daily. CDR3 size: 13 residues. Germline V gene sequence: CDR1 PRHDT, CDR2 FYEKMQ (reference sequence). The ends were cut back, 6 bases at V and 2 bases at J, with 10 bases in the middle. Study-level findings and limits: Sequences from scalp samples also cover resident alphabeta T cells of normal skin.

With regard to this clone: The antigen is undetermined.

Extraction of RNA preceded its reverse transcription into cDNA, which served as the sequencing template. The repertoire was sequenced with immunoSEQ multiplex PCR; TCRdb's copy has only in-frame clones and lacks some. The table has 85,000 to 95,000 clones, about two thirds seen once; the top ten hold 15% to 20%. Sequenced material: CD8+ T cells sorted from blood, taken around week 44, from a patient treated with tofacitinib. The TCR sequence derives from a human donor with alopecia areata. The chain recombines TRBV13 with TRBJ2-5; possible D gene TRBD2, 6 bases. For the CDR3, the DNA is TGTGCCAGCAGGGGGACTTATCAAGAGACCCAGTACTTC. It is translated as CASRGTYQETQYF. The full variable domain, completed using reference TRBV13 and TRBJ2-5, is AAGVIQSPRHLIKEKRETATLKCYPIPRHDTVYWYQQGPGQDPQFLISFYEKMQSDKGSIPDRFSAQQFSDYHSELNMSSLELGDSALYFCASRGTYQETQYFGPGTRLLVL.